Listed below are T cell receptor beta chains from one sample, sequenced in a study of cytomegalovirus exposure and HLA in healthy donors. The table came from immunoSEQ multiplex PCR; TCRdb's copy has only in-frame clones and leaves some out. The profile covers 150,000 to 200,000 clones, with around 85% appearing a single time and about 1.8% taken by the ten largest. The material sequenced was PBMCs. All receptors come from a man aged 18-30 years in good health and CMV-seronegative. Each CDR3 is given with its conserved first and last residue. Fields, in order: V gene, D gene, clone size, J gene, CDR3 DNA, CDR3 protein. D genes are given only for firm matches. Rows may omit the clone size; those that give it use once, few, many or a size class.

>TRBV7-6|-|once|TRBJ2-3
TGTGCCAGCAGCTCGGGCGGGTCTAGCACAGATACGCAGTATTTT
CASSSGGSSTDTQYF
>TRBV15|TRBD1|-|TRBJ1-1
TGTGCCACCAGCAGAGATTTGGGACAGGGGTCCCTGGCTTTCTTT
CATSRDLGQGSLAFF
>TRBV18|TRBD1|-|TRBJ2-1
TGTGCCAGCTCACCTGGGACAGGTTCGCGCTCCTACAATGAGCAGTTCTTC
CASSPGTGSRSYNEQFF
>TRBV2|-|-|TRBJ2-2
TGTGCCAGGTCGGACACCGCGAACACCGGGGAGCTGTTTTTT
CARSDTANTGELFF
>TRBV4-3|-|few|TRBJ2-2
TGCGCCAGCAGCGCGACAGGGAACACCGGGGAGCTGTTTTTT
CASSATGNTGELFF
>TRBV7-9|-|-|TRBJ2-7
TGTGCCAGCAGCTTAGGTTGGGGCGCCTCCTACGAGCAGTACTTC
CASSLGWGASYEQYF
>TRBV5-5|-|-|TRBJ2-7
TGTGCCAGCAGTTGGGACTTTTTGTCATACGAGCAGTACTTC
CASSWDFLSYEQYF
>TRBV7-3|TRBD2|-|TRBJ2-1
TGTGCCAGCAGCTTAACCCCCGTTTCCGGGACTAGCGGGGCCGTGGGGGTGCGCAATGAGCAGTTCTTC
CASSLTPVSGTSGAVGVRNEQFF
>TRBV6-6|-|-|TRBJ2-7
TGTGCCAGCGCTAGGTGGCAGACCTACGAGCAGTACTTC
CASARWQTYEQYF
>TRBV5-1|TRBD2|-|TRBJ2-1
TGCGCCAGCAGCTTGGTGGGCGGGGGGACGTCAGGTTACAATGAGCAGTTCTTC
CASSLVGGGTSGYNEQFF
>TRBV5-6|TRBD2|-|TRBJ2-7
TGTGCCAGCAGTTCTAGCGGGAGGGGAAACTACGAGCAGTACTTC
CASSSSGRGNYEQYF
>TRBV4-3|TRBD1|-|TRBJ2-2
TGCGCCAGCAGGCAGGGGGCCGGGGAGCTGTTTTTT
CASRQGAGELFF
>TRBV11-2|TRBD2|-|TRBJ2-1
TGTGCCAGCAGCTTCGGCGGCGGGAGGAGGAACAATGAGCAGTTCTTC
CASSFGGGRRNNEQFF
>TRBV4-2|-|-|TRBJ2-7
TGTGCCAGCAGCCAAGATGAGGTATACTCCTACGAGCAGTACTTC
CASSQDEVYSYEQYF
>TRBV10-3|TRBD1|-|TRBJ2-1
TGTGCCATCAGTGCACCGGGACAGGGGAGCTCCTACAATGAGCAGTTCTTC
CAISAPGQGSSYNEQFF
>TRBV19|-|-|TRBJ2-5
TGTGCCAGTAGTACTGACTCAGGGAAGAGGGAGACCCAGTACTTC
CASSTDSGKRETQYF
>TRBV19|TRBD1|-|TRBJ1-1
TGTGCCAGTAGTATGCGGCGGACAGGCACTGAAGCTTTCTTT
CASSMRRTGTEAFF
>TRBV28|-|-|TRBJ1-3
TGTGCCAGCCTCCCTCACGAGAGCTCTGGAAACACCATATATTTT
CASLPHESSGNTIYF
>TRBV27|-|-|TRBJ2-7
TGTGCCAGCAGTTTAATAGGGGACGAGCAGTACTTC
CASSLIGDEQYF
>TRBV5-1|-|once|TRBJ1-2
TGCGCCAGCAGCTCTGGACAGAACTATGGCTACACCTTC
CASSSGQNYGYTF
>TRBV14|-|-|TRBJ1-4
TGTGCCAGCAGCGGACGTAGGGGGTTACTTGAAAAACTGTTTTTT
CASSGRRGLLEKLFF
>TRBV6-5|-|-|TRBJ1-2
TGTGCCAGCAGAAGGGCCGCCGGACAGACTTATGGCTACACCTTC
CASRRAAGQTYGYTF
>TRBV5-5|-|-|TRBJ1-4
TGTGCCAGCAGCTTGTCTCCCGAAAAACTGTTTTTT
CASSLSPEKLFF
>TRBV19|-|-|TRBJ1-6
TGTGCCAGTAGTATGACCGGGACAAACTCTAATTCACCCCTCCACTTT
CASSMTGTNSNSPLHF
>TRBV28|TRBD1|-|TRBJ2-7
TGTGCCACCTCTTTAGGGACAGGGCTAGAATGGAGCTCCTACGAGCAGTACTTC
CATSLGTGLEWSSYEQYF
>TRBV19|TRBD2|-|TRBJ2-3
TGTGCCAGTAGTATGGGGAGCGGGAGCCCAGATACGCAGTATTTT
CASSMGSGSPDTQYF
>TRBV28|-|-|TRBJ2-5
TGTGCCAGCCAACAAGAGACCCAGTACTTC
CASQQETQYF
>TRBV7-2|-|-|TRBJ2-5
TGTGCCAGCACTTGGGGGGGCGGGATGGACGGGGAGACCCAGTACTTC
CASTWGGGMDGETQYF
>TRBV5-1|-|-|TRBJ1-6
TGCGCCAGCAGCAACGGACGGGAGGATTCACCCCTCCACTTT
CASSNGREDSPLHF
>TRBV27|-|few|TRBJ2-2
TGTGCCAGCAGGGTACAGGGAGTGGCGAACACCGGGGAGCTGTTTTTT
CASRVQGVANTGELFF
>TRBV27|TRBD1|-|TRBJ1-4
TGTGCCAGCATATCCCAACGGCCCATAGAGACAGGGGGCGATTCTCAGGGTAATGAAAAACTGTTTTTT
CASISQRPIETGGDSQGNEKLFF
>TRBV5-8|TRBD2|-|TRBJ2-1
TGTGCCAGCAGCTCAAGGACTAGCGAGTCCTACAATGAGCAGTTCTTC
CASSSRTSESYNEQFF
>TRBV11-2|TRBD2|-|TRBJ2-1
TGTGCCAGCAGCTCCCTAGCGGGGGGCTACAATGAGCAGTTCTTC
CASSSLAGGYNEQFF
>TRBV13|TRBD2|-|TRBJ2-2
TGTGCCAGCAGCGAAGAGGGCCTAGCGGGAGACAGGGAGCTGTTTTTT
CASSEEGLAGDRELFF
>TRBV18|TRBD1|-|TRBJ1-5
TGTGCCAGCTCAGTGGACAGGAATCAGCCCCAGCATTTT
CASSVDRNQPQHF
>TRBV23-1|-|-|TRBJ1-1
TGCGCCAGCAGTCAATCGGTGACACGGAACACTGAAGCTTTCTTT
CASSQSVTRNTEAFF
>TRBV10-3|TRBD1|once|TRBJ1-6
TGTGCCATCCTGGGCCAAACAGGGGATAATTCACCCCTCCACTTT
CAILGQTGDNSPLHF
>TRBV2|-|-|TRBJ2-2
TGTGCCACAAGGGGCGGGACGGACACCGGGGAGCTGTTTTTT
CATRGGTDTGELFF
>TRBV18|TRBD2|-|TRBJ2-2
TGTGCCAGCCTCAGCGGGGGGGCCCGCAACACCGGGGAGCTGTTTTTT
CASLSGGARNTGELFF
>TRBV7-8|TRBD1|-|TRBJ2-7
TGTGCCAGCAGCCCTGGGACAGGGGCGTCAATAGCCTACGAGCAGTACTTC
CASSPGTGASIAYEQYF
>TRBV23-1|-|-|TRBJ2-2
TGCGCCAGCAGTCGACCGCAGGGTCTCACCGGGGAGCTGTTTTTT
CASSRPQGLTGELFF
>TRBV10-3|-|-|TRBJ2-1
TGTGCCATCCAAACGAGGGCAACAGACAATGAGCAGTTCTTC
CAIQTRATDNEQFF
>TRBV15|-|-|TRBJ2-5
TGTGCCACCAGCAGAGCGGGGGAACAAGAGACCCAGTACTTC
CATSRAGEQETQYF
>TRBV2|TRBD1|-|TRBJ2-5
TGTGCCAGCCGGACAGGGGGCGATTCAGAGACCCAGTACTTC
CASRTGGDSETQYF
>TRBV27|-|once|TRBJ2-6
TGTGCCAGCAGACCACAGAGCTCTGGGGCCAACGTCCTGACTTTC
CASRPQSSGANVLTF
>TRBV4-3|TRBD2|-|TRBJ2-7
TGCGCCAGCAGCCAATCAGCGGGGGGAGCCTACGAGCAGTACTTC
CASSQSAGGAYEQYF
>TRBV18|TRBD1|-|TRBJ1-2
TGTGCCAGCTCACCGACAGGGAACTATGGCTACACCTTC
CASSPTGNYGYTF
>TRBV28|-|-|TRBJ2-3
TGTGCCAGCGTCTCCCCCCGGGAACATACGCAGTATTTT
CASVSPREHTQYF
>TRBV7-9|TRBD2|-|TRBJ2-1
TGTGCCAGCCGATGGCGGGAGCCTTACAATGAGCAGTTCTTC
CASRWREPYNEQFF
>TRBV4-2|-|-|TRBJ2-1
TGTGCCAGCAGCCAAGATCATGGACAGCTTATCTCCTACAATGAGCAGTTCTTC
CASSQDHGQLISYNEQFF
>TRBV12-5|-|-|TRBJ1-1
TGTGCTAGTGGTTTGTTGGTGGGACTGATGGAACGGCGCACTGAAGCTTTCTTT
CASGLLVGLMERRTEAFF
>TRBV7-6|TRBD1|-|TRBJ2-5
TGTGCCAGCAGCTTTGAGACAGGACAGGGGACCCAGTACTTC
CASSFETGQGTQYF
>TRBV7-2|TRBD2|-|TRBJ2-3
TGTGCCAGCAGCCCGCGGGTGGGCGGGGGGGCGGATACGCAGTATTTT
CASSPRVGGGADTQYF
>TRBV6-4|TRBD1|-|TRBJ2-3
TGTGCCAGCAGTGACTCAGCAGGGGGCGCAGATACGCAGTATTTT
CASSDSAGGADTQYF
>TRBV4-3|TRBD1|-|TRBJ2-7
TGCGCCAGCAGCCAAGGACAGGGCTCCTACGAGCAGTACTTC
CASSQGQGSYEQYF
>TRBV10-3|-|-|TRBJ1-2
TGTGCCATCAGTGAGAAGGGGCACTATGGCTACACCTTC
CAISEKGHYGYTF
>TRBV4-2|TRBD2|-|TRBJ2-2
TGTGCCAGCAGCCTGGGGACTAGCGGGAGGGCCTTAAACACCGGGGAGCTGTTTTTT
CASSLGTSGRALNTGELFF
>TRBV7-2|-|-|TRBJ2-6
TGTGCCAGCAGCTTAGGGGCTACTGGGGCCAACGTCCTGACTTTC
CASSLGATGANVLTF